This T cell receptor beta chain was sequenced for a study of identical twins. One entry per CDR3 protein results from TCRdb running MiXCR on the 5' RACE reads. The repertoire holds 450,000 or so distinct CDR3 sequences, 14% seen once, with more than 0.5% in the top ten. CDR3 length: 14 residues. Germline trimming cut 6 bases from V and 0 bases from J; bases unmatched to any gene: 2. Per the germline V gene, CDR1 is DFQATT and CDR2 is SNEGSKA (reference sequence). These data were also filed under a second study, of yellow fever vaccine responses in identical twins.

This receptor was obtained from a woman aged 18-30 years in good health. The specimen sequenced was CD4+ T cells sorted from blood. The V gene is TRBV20-1, the J gene TRBJ2-2; TRBD1 matches 9 bases. The CDR3 is CSAQGAANTGELFF. The CDR3 region has the DNA TGCAGTGCACAGGGGGCCGCGAACACCGGGGAGCTGTTTTTT.